Each of the 14 T cell receptor beta chains below was sequenced from the same sample in a study of beta chain features in type 1 diabetes. Findings and limits, study-wide: Across all four CD4+ subsets, people with type 1 diabetes showed modestly shorter TCRB CDR3s.

Their antigens are not known. The whole isolated RNA underwent reverse transcription, so sequencing captured expressed TCRB transcripts. Here immunoSEQ multiplex PCR was the method, and the copy in TCRdb shows in-frame clones only, minus some. The table records about 710,000 clones, about an eighth of them present only once. Sequencing was done on a sample of naive CD4+ T cells from blood. The receptors shown here come from a man younger than 35 with type 1 diabetes.

The table lists this clone with a count of one. The CDR3 DNA reads TGTGCCAGCAGCCCCGGCGGGGGATTAAAAGATACGCAGTATTTT. Its protein is CASSPGGGLKDTQYF. The chain employs TRBV28 and TRBJ2-3; 7 bases are a match to TRBD2. The CDR3 spans 15 residues. The J segment lost 5 bases and the V segment lost 6 bases, leaving 11 bases of the junction unmatched. Per germline, CDR1 MDHEN and CDR2 SYDVKM.

This clone occurred a few times. V gene TRBV2 combines with J gene TRBJ2-2; D gene unclear. Germline CDR1 SNHLY, CDR2 FYNNEI. Deletions cut 6 bases from V and 6 bases from J, with 11 bases between. The CDR3 has 13 residues. Here the CDR3 DNA reads TGTGCCAGCAGCGAACAGCCACCCGGGGAGCTGTTTTTT. It yields the protein CASSEQPPGELFF.

This clone occurred a few times. The V gene is TRBV2, the J gene TRBJ1-5; D is ambiguous. Germline V lookup: CDR1 SNHLY, CDR2 FYNNEI. This CDR3 is 13 amino acids long. The germline V and J ends were trimmed by 1 base and 7 bases, with 8 bases remaining between them. CDR3 DNA sequence: TGTGCCAGCAGTGAAGAGTCTCGACAGCCCCAGCATTTT. Its translation is CASSEESRQPQHF.

In DNA form, the CDR3 reads TGTGCCACCAGCGGCCGTTATCGGGTTGGAGAAAAACTGTTTTTT. Translating gives CATSGRYRVGEKLFF. The V call is TRBV15, the J call TRBJ1-4; D is unclear. V lost 5 bases and J 8 bases, leaving 18 bases between the germline ends. The length of the CDR3 is 15 residues. Germline values: CDR1 LNHNV, CDR2 YYDKDF (reference sequence).

The gene calls are TRBV20-1 and TRBJ1-2; D may be TRBD1 (5 bases). Germline lookup yields CDR1 DFQATT and CDR2 SNEGSKA (reference sequence). The CDR3 runs to 11 residues. V lost 3 bases to trimming and J lost 8 bases, with 10 bases between them. The CDR3 sequence: CSARTDEGYTF. DNA for the CDR3: TGCAGTGCTAGGACAGACGAGGGCTACACCTTC.

This clone was seen a few times. Other DNA sequences in the same sample also yield this CDR3. This sequence joins TRBV6-5 and TRBJ2-5, with D perhaps given as TRBD1 or TRBD2 (5 bases each). Looked up from germline, CDR1 is MNHEY and CDR2 is SVGAGI. The ends were cut back, 3 bases at V and 4 bases at J, with 6 bases in the middle. This CDR3 spans 12 amino acids. Here the CDR3 reads CASSYGGETQYF. In nucleotides, the CDR3 is TGTGCCAGCAGTTATGGGGGAGAGACCCAGTACTTC.

The CDR3 loop is CASSLSSGETQYF. DNA for the CDR3: TGTGCCAGCAGCTTGTCTAGCGGAGAGACCCAGTACTTC. The V gene is TRBV5-6, the J gene TRBJ2-5; TRBD2 aligns across 7 bases. Germline V gene data show CDR1 as SGHDT and CDR2 as YYEEEE. The CDR3 length is 13 residues. V shed 1 base and J 4 bases; nucleotides not matched to a gene: 1.

The chain joins TRBV7-2 to TRBJ2-1; weak D call: TRBD2 (6 bases). Germline lookup yields CDR1 SGHTA and CDR2 FQGNSA. The germline V and J ends were trimmed by 1 base and 6 bases, with 13 bases remaining between them. The CDR3 has 15 residues. The CDR3 is CASSLGFSGSNEQFF. CDR3 sequence (DNA): TGTGCCAGCAGCTTAGGTTTTAGCGGATCCAATGAGCAGTTCTTC.

The chain uses TRBV11-2 and TRBJ1-5; 7 bases agree with TRBD1. CDR1 SGHAT and CDR2 FQNNGV come from the germline V gene. The CDR3 has 16 residues. V gave up 5 bases and J gave up 0 bases; unmatched junction bases: 7. CDR3 sequence (DNA): TGTGCCAGCAGCGCCAGACAGGGTACTAGCAATCAGCCCCAGCATTTT. It is translated as CASSARQGTSNQPQHF.

The CDR3 region is CSASAHGEQYF. The CDR3 DNA sequence: TGCAGTGCTAGCGCTCACGGCGAGCAGTACTTC. The V call is TRBV20-1, the J call TRBJ2-7; D remains unclear. V was cut by 3 bases and J by 6 bases, with 9 bases left in between. The CDR3 spans 11 residues. Germline V gene sequence: CDR1 DFQATT, CDR2 SNEGSKA (reference sequence).

This chain links TRBV29-1 with TRBJ1-2; no firm D call. Trimming stripped 4 bases from V and 7 bases from J, with 4 bases between. Per germline, CDR1 SQVTM and CDR2 ANQGSEA. The CDR3 length is 9 residues. CDR3 bases: TGCAGCGTTGTGCTTGGCTACACCTTC. It specifies CSVVLGYTF. Variable domain in full (rest from reference TRBV29-1 and TRBJ1-2): SAVISQKPSRDICQRGTSLTIQCQVDSQVTMMFWYRQQPGQSLTLIATANQGSEATYESGFVIDKFPISRPNLTFSTLTVSNMSPEDSSIYLCSVVLGYTFGSGTRLTVV.

Only a few counts were recorded for this clone. V gene TRBV30 combines with J gene TRBJ2-7; D gene ambiguous. With 0 bases removed from V and 0 bases from J, the gap between germline ends came to 6 bases. The CDR3 has 13 residues. Germline V gene lookup returns CDR1 GTSNPN and CDR2 SVGIG (reference sequence). CDR3 amino acids: CAWSVGISYEQYF. As DNA, the CDR3 is TGTGCCTGGAGTGTAGGAATCTCCTACGAGCAGTACTTC.

The chain employs TRBV13 and TRBJ2-7; D might be TRBD1 or TRBD2, each matching 6 bases. In germline, CDR1 is PRHDT, CDR2 FYEKMQ (reference sequence). The V gene lost 5 bases and the J gene lost 1 base, with 21 bases spanning the gap. This CDR3 spans 17 amino acids. CDR3 sequence: CASSPYQGSAGSYEQYF. Here the CDR3 DNA reads TGTGCCAGCAGCCCGTATCAGGGGTCTGCGGGATCCTACGAGCAGTACTTC.

This clone was counted between two and nine times. The V gene is TRBV9, the J gene TRBJ1-4; D is ambiguous. CDR1 is SGDLS and CDR2 is YYNGEE in the germline V gene. There are 13 residues in the CDR3. Trimming left V 0 bases short and J 8 bases short, with 8 bases between. CDR3: CASSVEAGEKLFF. DNA for the CDR3: TGTGCCAGCAGCGTAGAGGCAGGAGAAAAACTGTTTTTT.